This entry lists 25 T cell receptor beta chains sequenced from one sample in a study of blood T cell repertoires in COVID-19. Repertoires were generated with immunoSEQ multiplex PCR, while TCRdb's copy carries only in-frame clones and drops some. The sample lists 300,000 to 450,000 clones, more than 70% seen once, with 3.9% in the top ten. Sequenced: peripheral blood. Source of these receptors: an older woman with COVID-19, enrolled during active disease.

The V gene is TRBV11-2, the J gene TRBJ2-5, with unresolved D. The germline gives CDR1 SGHAT, CDR2 FQNNGV. This CDR3 has 11 amino acids. V was cut by 5 bases and J by 5 bases, with 6 bases left in between. The CDR3 DNA reads TGTGCCAGCAGCATCGGGGAGACCCAGTACTTC. Protein product: CASSIGETQYF. Full variable domain (remainder filled in from reference TRBV11-2 and TRBJ2-5): EAGVAQSPRYKIIEKRQSVAFWCNPISGHATLYWYQQILGQGPKLLIQFQNNGVVDDSQLPKDRFSAERLKGVDSTLKIQPAKLEDSAVYLCASSIGETQYFGPGTRLLVL.

The chain employs TRBV3-1 (or the pseudogene TRBV3-2) and TRBJ1-6; no clear D gene. Germline V CDR1 and CDR2: LGHDT, YNNKEL (reference sequence). The CDR3 extends over 13 amino acids. The germline V and J ends were trimmed by 6 bases and 7 bases, with 10 bases remaining between them. This CDR3 is CASSGQNNSPLHF. The DNA of the CDR3 is TGTGCCAGCAGTGGGCAGAACAATTCACCCCTCCACTTT.

The V gene is TRBV7-3, the J gene TRBJ1-6; D gene unclear. V was clipped by 2 bases and J by 6 bases, with 5 bases between them. Germline-derived CDR1 and CDR2 are SGHTA and FQGTGA. The CDR3 sequence is 13 residues long. CDR3 in amino acids: CASSLYSNSPLHF. CDR3 in DNA: TGTGCCAGCAGCTTATACAGTAATTCACCCCTCCACTTT.

The gene calls are TRBV5-1 and TRBJ1-3, with D hard to call. Trimming stripped 0 bases from V and 4 bases from J, with 5 bases between. Germline V gives CDR1 SGHRS, CDR2 YFSETQ. There are 13 residues in the CDR3. CDR3 DNA sequence: TGCGCCAGCAGCTTGGAAATAGGAAACACCATATATTTT. This codes for CASSLEIGNTIYF.

The V call is TRBV6-5, the J call TRBJ2-1, with D maybe TRBD2 (5 bases). The CDR3 spans 11 residues. V was cut by 8 bases and J by 9 bases, with 11 bases left in between. CDR1 is MNHEY, CDR2 SVGAGI, per germline. CDR3 nucleotide sequence: TGTGCCAGCCAGTTCAGCGGTGAGCAGTTCTTC. Its protein product is CASQFSGEQFF.

This chain connects TRBV4-2 to TRBJ1-2; 11 bases align to TRBD1. Germline-derived CDR1 and CDR2 are LGHNA and YNFKEQ. J gave up 2 bases and V 3 bases, and 5 bases lay outside the gene matches. The CDR3 totals 16 residues. The CDR3 reads CASSQVRTGGNYGYTF. CDR3 in DNA: TGTGCCAGCAGCCAGGTGCGGACAGGGGGCAACTATGGCTACACCTTC.

The chain is built from TRBV4-2 and TRBJ2-4; the match to TRBD1 covers 12 bases. Germline lookup yields CDR1 LGHNA and CDR2 YNFKEQ. The J segment lost 0 bases and the V segment lost 4 bases, leaving 4 bases of the junction unmatched. The CDR3 runs 17 residues. As DNA, the CDR3 is TGTGCCAGCAGCCTGACGGGACAGGGGGCAGCCAAAAACATTCAGTACTTC. As protein: CASSLTGQGAAKNIQYF.

The CDR3 is CASSQRRDRSNYGYTF. CDR3 coding DNA: TGTGCCAGTAGCCAACGCCGGGACAGGAGTAACTATGGCTACACCTTC. The V and J genes are TRBV19 and TRBJ1-2, with TRBD1 matching 8 bases. Germline-derived CDR1 and CDR2 are LNHDA and SQIVND (reference sequence). Germline trimming cut 6 bases from V and 1 base from J; bases unmatched to any gene: 10. The CDR3 contains 16 residues.

The rearrangement links TRBV5-1 to TRBJ2-7; 13 bases align to TRBD2. Germline CDR1 SGHRS, CDR2 YFSETQ. The CDR3 has 15 amino acids. The ends lost 4 bases at V and 3 bases at J; junction bases unmatched: 4. CDR3 DNA sequence: TGCGCCAGCAGCAAGTGGACTAGCGGGGGCTACGAGCAGTACTTC. This codes for CASSKWTSGGYEQYF.

This clone was observed a single time. The gene calls are TRBV2 and TRBJ1-2, with D perhaps TRBD1 (6 bases). Between the trimmed V and J ends, which lost 2 bases and 0 bases, there was a span of 7 bases. The CDR3 consists of 14 residues. CDR1 and CDR2 from the germline V gene are SNHLY and FYNNEI. The CDR3 protein is CASSEKGANYGYTF. The CDR3 bases are TGTGCCAGCAGTGAAAAGGGGGCTAACTATGGCTACACCTTC.

This chain joins TRBV19 and TRBJ2-2; tentatively, D is TRBD2 (6 bases). CDR3 length equals 17 residues. CDR1 is LNHDA, CDR2 SQIVND, per germline (reference sequence). Trimming left V 3 bases short and J 1 base short, with 15 bases between. The CDR3 protein is CASSIEVRRGNTGELFF. CDR3 nucleotides: TGTGCCAGTAGTATTGAGGTACGGAGGGGGAACACCGGGGAGCTGTTTTTT. Filled out from reference TRBV19 and TRBJ2-2, the complete variable domain reads DGGITQSPKYLFRKEGQNVTLSCEQNLNHDAMYWYRQDPGQGLRLIYYSQIVNDFQKGDIAEGYSVSREKKESFPLTVTSAQKNPTAFYLCASSIEVRRGNTGELFFGEGSRLTVL.

The rearrangement uses TRBV19 and TRBJ1-3; 9 nucleotides line up with TRBD1. V was clipped by 4 bases and J by 0 bases; unmatched bases: 10. The CDR3 is made up of 18 amino acids. CDR1 LNHDA and CDR2 SQIVND come from the germline V gene (reference sequence). The CDR3 spells CASSTIVGTGSSGNTIYF. The DNA for the CDR3 is TGTGCCAGTAGTACCATTGTAGGGACAGGGAGCTCTGGAAACACCATATATTTT.

V and J are TRBV5-1 and TRBJ1-6; tentatively, D is TRBD1 (5 bases). The CDR3 consists of 14 residues. Germline values: CDR1 SGHRS, CDR2 YFSETQ. The V gene lost 4 bases and the J gene lost 7 bases, with 12 bases spanning the gap. The CDR3 sequence is CASSPRGENSPLHF. CDR3 coding DNA: TGCGCCAGCAGCCCCCGGGGGGAAAATTCACCCCTCCACTTT.

V is TRBV3-1 (or the pseudogene TRBV3-2) and J is TRBJ1-6; the D is unclear. V lost 5 bases to trimming and J lost 7 bases, with 12 bases between them. Per the germline V gene, CDR1 is LGHDT and CDR2 is YNNKEL (reference sequence). This CDR3 contains 14 residues. The CDR3 sequence: CASSSSGNNSPLHF. The CDR3 region has the DNA TGTGCCAGCAGCTCCTCGGGGAACAATTCACCCCTCCACTTT.

The rearrangement uses TRBV3-1 (or the pseudogene TRBV3-2) and TRBJ2-2; D is ambiguous. The germline CDR1 and CDR2 sequences are LGHDT and YNNKEL (reference sequence). With 1 base removed from V and 6 bases from J, the gap between germline ends came to 9 bases. This CDR3 has 14 residues. CDR3 region: CASSQVGLPGELFF. CDR3 DNA: TGTGCCAGCAGCCAAGTTGGGCTCCCCGGGGAGCTGTTTTTT.

V usage is TRBV6-5 and J usage is TRBJ1-5, with 9 bases aligning to TRBD1. Germline V gene sequence: CDR1 MNHEY, CDR2 SVGAGI. The CDR3 has 15 residues. The junction had 9 bases not matched to a gene; V was cut back by 5 bases and J by 7 bases. The CDR3 sequence is CASSRGQGIGQPQHF. The CDR3 bases are TGTGCCAGCAGTCGTGGACAGGGGATCGGACAGCCCCAGCATTTT.

CDR3 sequence (DNA): TGTGCCAGCAGTTTAAGGACAGGGGTGGATGGCTACACCTTC. It encodes CASSLRTGVDGYTF. The chain couples TRBV27 to TRBJ1-2; the match to TRBD1 covers 9 bases. The V gene's germline CDR1 is MNHEY and CDR2 SMNVEV (reference sequence). V lost 2 bases, J lost 6 bases, and 4 bases stayed unmatched. The CDR3 runs 14 residues.

The V call is TRBV6-1, the J call TRBJ2-7; TRBD2 aligns across 7 bases. The junction had 9 bases not matched to a gene; V was cut back by 7 bases and J by 0 bases. CDR3 size: 15 residues. Germline V gives CDR1 MNHNS, CDR2 SASEGT. This chain's CDR3 is CASTETGLNSYEQYF. CDR3 coding DNA: TGTGCCAGCACCGAGACGGGACTAAACTCCTACGAGCAGTACTTC.

This chain uses TRBV7-3 with TRBJ1-1; possible D gene TRBD1, 6 bases. The V end lost 4 bases, the J end lost 5 bases, and 11 bases lay between the germline ends. CDR1 and CDR2 from the germline V gene are SGHTA and FQGTGA. This CDR3 is built from 13 residues. As DNA, the CDR3 is TGTGCCAGCAGCTCACCAGGGGCTACTGAAGCTTTCTTT. This codes for CASSSPGATEAFF.

The chain has TRBV3-1 (or the pseudogene TRBV3-2) and TRBJ2-7; D remains ambiguous. V was clipped by 3 bases and J by 2 bases, with 11 bases between them. The CDR3 contains 14 residues. Germline loops: CDR1 LGHDT, CDR2 YNNKEL (reference sequence). Here the CDR3 reads CASSHNGLTYEQYF. CDR3 bases: TGTGCCAGCAGCCACAACGGGTTAACCTACGAGCAGTACTTC.

This rearrangement joins TRBV28 to TRBJ2-7, with TRBD1 matching 7 bases. CDR1 and CDR2 from the germline V gene are MDHEN and SYDVKM. This CDR3 contains 17 residues. Trimming cost V 6 bases and J 4 bases; bases outside gene matches: 18. The CDR3 reads CASSPAAGGMVVYEQYF. CDR3 nucleotides: TGTGCCAGCAGCCCCGCAGCAGGGGGTATGGTGGTATACGAGCAGTACTTC.

The chain is built from TRBV19 and TRBJ1-2; no firm D call. CDR1 LNHDA and CDR2 SQIVND come from the germline V gene (reference sequence). V gave up 3 bases and J gave up 2 bases, with 7 bases separating them. The CDR3 runs to 13 residues. This CDR3 is CASSINGNYGYTF. DNA for the CDR3: TGTGCCAGTAGTATCAACGGGAACTATGGCTACACCTTC.

The chain joins TRBV19 to TRBJ2-3; weak D call: TRBD1 (5 bases). The CDR3 has 14 residues. Trimming removed 5 bases from V and 4 bases from J, with 13 bases in between. From germline, CDR1 is LNHDA and CDR2 SQIVND (reference sequence). The CDR3 sequence is CASSRAGLPDTQYF. As DNA, the CDR3 is TGTGCCAGTAGTCGTGCAGGGCTGCCAGATACGCAGTATTTT. The full variable domain, in which reference TRBV19 and TRBJ2-3 provide the parts outside the CDR3, is DGGITQSPKYLFRKEGQNVTLSCEQNLNHDAMYWYRQDPGQGLRLIYYSQIVNDFQKGDIAEGYSVSREKKESFPLTVTSAQKNPTAFYLCASSRAGLPDTQYFGPGTRLTVL.

The genes are TRBV3-1 (or the pseudogene TRBV3-2) and TRBJ2-7, with D possibly matching TRBD2 (6 bases). The CDR3 runs to 15 residues. V lost 0 bases to trimming and J lost 4 bases, with 13 bases between them. Germline values: CDR1 LGHDT, CDR2 YNNKEL (reference sequence). CDR3 amino acids: CASSQETRGSYEQYF. The CDR3 bases are TGTGCCAGCAGCCAAGAGACTAGAGGCTCTTACGAGCAGTACTTC.

In DNA form, the CDR3 reads TGTGCCACCAGCAGAGATCGTACAGGGTCGGGCGAGCAGTACTTC. Residues: CATSRDRTGSGEQYF. V gene TRBV15 combines with J gene TRBJ2-7; tentatively, D is TRBD1 (6 bases). CDR1 is LNHNV and CDR2 is YYDKDF in the germline V gene (reference sequence). This CDR3 comprises 15 residues. The germline V and J ends were trimmed by 0 bases and 6 bases, with 15 bases remaining between them.